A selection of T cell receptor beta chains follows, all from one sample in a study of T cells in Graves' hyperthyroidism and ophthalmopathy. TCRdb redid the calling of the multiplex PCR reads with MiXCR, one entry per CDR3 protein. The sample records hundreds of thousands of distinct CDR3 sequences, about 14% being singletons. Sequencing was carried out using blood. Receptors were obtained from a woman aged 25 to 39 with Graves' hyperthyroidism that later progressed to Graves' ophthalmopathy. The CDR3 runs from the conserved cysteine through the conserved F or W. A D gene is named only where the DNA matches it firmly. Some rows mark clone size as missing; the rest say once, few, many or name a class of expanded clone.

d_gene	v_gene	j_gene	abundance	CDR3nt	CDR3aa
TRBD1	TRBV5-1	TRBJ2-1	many	TGCGCCAGCAGCTGGGGGGACAGGGTTAATGAGCAGTTCTTC	CASSWGDRVNEQFF
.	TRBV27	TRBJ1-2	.	TGTGCCAGCAGTTTAATGGCGTTGACTCCCTGGTCGGGCTACACCTTC	CASSLMALTPWSGYTF
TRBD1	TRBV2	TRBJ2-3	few	TGTGCCAGCACCAGGGGGTTGGGTATTACGCAGTATTTT	CASTRGLGITQYF
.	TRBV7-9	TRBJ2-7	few	TGTGCCAGCAGCTTAGGGACAACCCTAGCCTACGAGCAGTACTTC	CASSLGTTLAYEQYF
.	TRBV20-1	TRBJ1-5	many	TGCAGTGCTAGAGAGGCCAGGGGACTAATTAATCAGCCCCAGCATTTT	CSAREARGLINQPQHF
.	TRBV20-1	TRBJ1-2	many	TGCAGTGCTAGGCAGACTAACTATGGCTACACCTTC	CSARQTNYGYTF
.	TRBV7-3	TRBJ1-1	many	TGTGCCAGCAGCTTAGATAAGTGGGGCCGCGCGAACACTGAAGCTTTCTTT	CASSLDKWGRANTEAFF
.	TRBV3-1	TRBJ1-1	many	TGTGCCAGCAGCCAAGGTCAGGTAGGGGACACTGAAGCTTTCTTT	CASSQGQVGDTEAFF
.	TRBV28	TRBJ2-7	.	TGTGCCAGCAGTTCCACTATGGGACATCGAGAGCAGTACTTC	CASSSTMGHREQYF
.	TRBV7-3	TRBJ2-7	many	TGTGCCAGCAGCTTTACCGGGACCTCCGGGGACGAGCAGTACTTC	CASSFTGTSGDEQYF
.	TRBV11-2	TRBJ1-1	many	TGTGCCAGCAGCTGGGGGGGTGGGTCTACTGAAGCTTTCTTT	CASSWGGGSTEAFF
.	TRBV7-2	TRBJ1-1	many	TGTGCCAGCGGTCACCCGAACACTGAAGCTTTCTTT	CASGHPNTEAFF
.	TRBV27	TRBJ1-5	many	TGTGCCAGCAGTTTCCATAGCAATCAGCCCCAGCATTTT	CASSFHSNQPQHF
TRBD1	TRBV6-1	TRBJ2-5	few	TGTGCCAGCAGTTCTCGGACAGGGAGTTCGTTGGGGGAGTACTTC	CASSSRTGSSLGEYF
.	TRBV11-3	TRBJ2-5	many	TGTGCCAGCAGTGGGGATTGGGAGACCCAGTACTTC	CASSGDWETQYF
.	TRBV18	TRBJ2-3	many	TGTGCCAGCTCACCAAGTTGGGGGCAACTAAACACAGATACGCAGTATTTT	CASSPSWGQLNTDTQYF
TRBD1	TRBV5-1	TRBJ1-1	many	TGCGCCAGCAGCAAAGGGACAGGTATGAACACTGAAGCTTTCTTT	CASSKGTGMNTEAFF
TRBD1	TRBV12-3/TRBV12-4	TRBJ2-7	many	TGTGCCAGCAGCCTCCCGGGACAGATCTCCTACGAGCAGTACTTC	CASSLPGQISYEQYF
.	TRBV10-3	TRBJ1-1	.	TGTGCCATCAGTGGTGGGAACACTGAAGCTTTCTTT	CAISGGNTEAFF
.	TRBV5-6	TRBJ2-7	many	TGTGCCAGCAGCCTAAGAGGGCGCGAGCAGTACTTC	CASSLRGREQYF
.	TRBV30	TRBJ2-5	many	TGTGCCTGGAGCGCGAACCAGGACTCGTTTCAGTACTTC	CAWSANQDSFQYF
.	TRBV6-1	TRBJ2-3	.	TGTGCCAGCAGTGAACCCCCAGGGGCAGATATGCAGTATTTT	CASSEPPGADMQYF
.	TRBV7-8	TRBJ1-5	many	TGTGCCAGCAGTTCGCACCACCGGGACCGCTATAGCAATCAGCCCCAGCATTTT	CASSSHHRDRYSNQPQHF
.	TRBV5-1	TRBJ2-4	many	TGCGCCAGCAGCTTGGTCTTGGGGGCCCAAAACATTCAGTACTTC	CASSLVLGAQNIQYF
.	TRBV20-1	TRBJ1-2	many	TGCAGTGCTATGCGGGACTATGGCTACACCTTC	CSAMRDYGYTF
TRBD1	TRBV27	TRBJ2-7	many	TGTGCCAGCAGCGGATCCGGGACAGGGAAGGTCTACGAGCAGTACTTC	CASSGSGTGKVYEQYF
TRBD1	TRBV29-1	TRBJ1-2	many	TGCAGCGTTGAAGACGGGACAGTCTATGGCTACACCTTC	CSVEDGTVYGYTF
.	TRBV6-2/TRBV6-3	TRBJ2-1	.	TGTGCCTGCTTCTGGGGGACCTCGAGCCGGCATGAGCAGTTCTTC	CACFWGTSSRHEQFF
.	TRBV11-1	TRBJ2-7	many	TGTGCCAGCAGCTTTCCTGCCGGGGCCGAGCAGTACTTC	CASSFPAGAEQYF
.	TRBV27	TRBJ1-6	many	TGTGCCAGCAGTTTAAGGGAGGGAGGCTCACCCCTCCACTTT	CASSLREGGSPLHF
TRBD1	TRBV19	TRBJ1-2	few	TGTGCCAGTAGTCCAACCCGGGACAGCCCTTCCGGCTACACCTTC	CASSPTRDSPSGYTF
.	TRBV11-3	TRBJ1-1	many	TGTGCCAGCAGCTTATTGGGGCTGTGGGCTCCACGGAACACTGAAGCTTTCTTT	CASSLLGLWAPRNTEAFF
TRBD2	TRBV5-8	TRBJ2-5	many	TGTGCCAGCAGCGCGGGAGGGACTAACCAAGAGACCCAGTACTTC	CASSAGGTNQETQYF
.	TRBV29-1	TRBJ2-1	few	TGCAGCACGGAATCCTACAATGAGCAGTTCTTC	CSTESYNEQFF
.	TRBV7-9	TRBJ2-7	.	TGTGCCAGCAGCTTGGGGGAATACTACGAGCAGTACTTC	CASSLGEYYEQYF
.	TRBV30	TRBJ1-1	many	TGTGCCTGGATAGCTCTGACCGCAGAAATGAACACTGAAGCTTTCTTT	CAWIALTAEMNTEAFF
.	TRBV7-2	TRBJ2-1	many	TGTGCCAGCAGCCCCACACGGGGACTTACTGAGCAGTTCTTC	CASSPTRGLTEQFF
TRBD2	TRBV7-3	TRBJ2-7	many	TGTGCCAGCAGTTTAGCGGGAGGGTTGCGGGAGCAGTACTTC	CASSLAGGLREQYF
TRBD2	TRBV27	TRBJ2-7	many	TGTGCCAGCAGTCACCCGGGACTAGCGGGAGGCGAGCAGTACTTC	CASSHPGLAGGEQYF
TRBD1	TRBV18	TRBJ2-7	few	TGTGCCAGCTCACCCGACAGGGGGTCCCCCTACGAGCAGTACTTC	CASSPDRGSPYEQYF
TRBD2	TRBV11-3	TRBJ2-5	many	TGTGCCAGCAGCCCGCGGGAGACCCCAGAGACCCAGTACTTC	CASSPRETPETQYF
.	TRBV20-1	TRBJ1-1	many	TGCAGTGCTAGAGATCTAGAGACCGTGAACACTGAAGCTTTCTTT	CSARDLETVNTEAFF
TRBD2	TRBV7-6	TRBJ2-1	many	TGTGCCAGCAGCCCAGGAGGGACTAGCGGTTACAATGAGCAGTTCTTC	CASSPGGTSGYNEQFF
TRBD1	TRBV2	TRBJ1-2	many	TGTGCCAGCAGCCCCACGGCTCCGGGACAGGATTATGGCTACACCTTC	CASSPTAPGQDYGYTF
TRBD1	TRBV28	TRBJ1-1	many	TGTGCCAGCAGCTCCGGGACAGCGAGTAACACTGAAGCTTTCTTT	CASSSGTASNTEAFF